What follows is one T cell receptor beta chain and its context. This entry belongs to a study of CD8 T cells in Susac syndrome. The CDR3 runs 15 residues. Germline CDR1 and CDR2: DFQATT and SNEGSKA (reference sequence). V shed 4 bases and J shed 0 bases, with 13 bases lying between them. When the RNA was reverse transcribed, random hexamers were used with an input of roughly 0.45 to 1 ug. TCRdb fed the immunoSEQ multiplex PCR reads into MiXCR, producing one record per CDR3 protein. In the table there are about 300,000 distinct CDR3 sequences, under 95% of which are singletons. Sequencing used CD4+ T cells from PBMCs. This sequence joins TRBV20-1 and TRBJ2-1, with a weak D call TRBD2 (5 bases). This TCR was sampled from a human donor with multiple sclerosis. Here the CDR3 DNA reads TGCAGTGCTATAGAGCGGCGATACTCCTACAATGAGCAGTTCTTC. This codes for CSAIERRYSYNEQFF.